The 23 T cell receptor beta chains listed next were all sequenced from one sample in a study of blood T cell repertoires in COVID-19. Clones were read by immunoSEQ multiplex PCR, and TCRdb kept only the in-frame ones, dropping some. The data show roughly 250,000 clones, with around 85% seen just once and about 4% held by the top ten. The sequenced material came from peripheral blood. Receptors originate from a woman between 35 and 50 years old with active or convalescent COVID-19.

The chain's CDR3 is CASSLGRTGRFEQYV. The CDR3 nucleotides read TGTGCCAGCAGTCTAGGGAGGACAGGGCGTTTTGAGCAGTACGTC. The rearrangement uses TRBV6-5 and TRBJ2-7; 8 positions agree with TRBD1. The CDR3 loop spans 15 amino acids. The germline V gene encodes CDR1 MNHEY and CDR2 SVGAGI. Trimming at V came to 5 bases and at J to 7 bases, leaving 13 bases not matched to a gene.

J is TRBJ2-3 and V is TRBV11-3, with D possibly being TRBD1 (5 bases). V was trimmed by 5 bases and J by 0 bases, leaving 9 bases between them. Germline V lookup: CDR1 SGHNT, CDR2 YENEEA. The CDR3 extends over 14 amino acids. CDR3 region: CASSPTVSTDTQYF. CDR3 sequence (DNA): TGTGCCAGCAGCCCGACAGTTAGCACAGATACGCAGTATTTT. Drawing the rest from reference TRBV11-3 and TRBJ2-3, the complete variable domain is EAGVVQSPRYKIIEKKQPVAFWCNPISGHNTLYWYLQNLGQGPELLIRYENEEAVDDSQLPKDRFSAERLKGVDSTLKIQPAELGDSAVYLCASSPTVSTDTQYFGPGTRLTVL.

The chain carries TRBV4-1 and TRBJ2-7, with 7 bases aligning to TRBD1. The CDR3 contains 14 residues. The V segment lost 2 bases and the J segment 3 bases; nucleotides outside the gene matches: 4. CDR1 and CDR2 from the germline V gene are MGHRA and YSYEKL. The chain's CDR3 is CASSQRGTVYEQYF. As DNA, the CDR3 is TGCGCCAGCAGCCAAAGGGGGACAGTCTACGAGCAGTACTTC.

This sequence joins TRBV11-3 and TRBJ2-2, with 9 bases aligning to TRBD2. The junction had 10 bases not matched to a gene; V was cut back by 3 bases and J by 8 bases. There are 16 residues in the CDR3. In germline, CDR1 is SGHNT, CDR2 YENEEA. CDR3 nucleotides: TGTGCCAGCAGCTTGATGGCGGGGGGGCCGATAGGGGAGCTGTTTTTT. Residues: CASSLMAGGPIGELFF.

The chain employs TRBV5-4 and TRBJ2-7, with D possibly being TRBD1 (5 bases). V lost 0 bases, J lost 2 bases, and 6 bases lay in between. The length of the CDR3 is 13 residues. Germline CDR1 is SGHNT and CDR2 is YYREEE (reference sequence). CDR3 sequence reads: CASSLARAYEQYF. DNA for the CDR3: TGTGCCAGCAGCTTGGCCAGGGCCTACGAGCAGTACTTC.

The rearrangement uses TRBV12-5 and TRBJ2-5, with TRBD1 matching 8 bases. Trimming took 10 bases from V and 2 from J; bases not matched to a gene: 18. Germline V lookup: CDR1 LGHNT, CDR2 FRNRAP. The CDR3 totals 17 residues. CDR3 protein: CANEPLDRGSLQETQYF. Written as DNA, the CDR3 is TGTGCTAATGAGCCACTCGACAGGGGATCCTTACAAGAGACCCAGTACTTC. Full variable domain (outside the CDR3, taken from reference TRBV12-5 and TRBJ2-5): DARVTQTPRHKVTEMGQEVTMRCQPILGHNTVFWYRQTMMQGLELLAYFRNRAPLDDSGMPKDRFSAEMPDATLATLKIQPSEPRDSAVYFCANEPLDRGSLQETQYFGPGTRLLVL.

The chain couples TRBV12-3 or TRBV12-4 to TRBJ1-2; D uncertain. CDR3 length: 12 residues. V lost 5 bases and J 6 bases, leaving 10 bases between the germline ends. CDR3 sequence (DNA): TGTGCCAGCAGTAGTGACTTGCATGGCTACACCTTC. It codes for CASSSDLHGYTF.

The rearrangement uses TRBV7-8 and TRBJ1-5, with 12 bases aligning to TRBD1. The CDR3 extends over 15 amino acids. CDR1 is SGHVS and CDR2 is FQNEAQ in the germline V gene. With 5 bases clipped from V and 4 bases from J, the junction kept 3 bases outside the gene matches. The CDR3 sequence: CASSRDRGLNQPQHF. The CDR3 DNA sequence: TGTGCCAGCAGCCGGGACAGGGGGCTGAATCAGCCCCAGCATTTT.

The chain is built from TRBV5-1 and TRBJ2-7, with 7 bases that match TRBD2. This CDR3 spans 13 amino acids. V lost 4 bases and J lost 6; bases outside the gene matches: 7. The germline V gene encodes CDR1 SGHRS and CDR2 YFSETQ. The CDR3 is CASSPGGEGEQYV. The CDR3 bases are TGCGCCAGCAGCCCCGGTGGGGAGGGCGAGCAGTACGTC.

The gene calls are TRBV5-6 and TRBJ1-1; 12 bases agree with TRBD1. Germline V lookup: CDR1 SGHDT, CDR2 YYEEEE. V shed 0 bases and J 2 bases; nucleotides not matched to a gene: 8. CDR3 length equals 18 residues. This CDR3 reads CASSLAGTGGYQNTEAFF. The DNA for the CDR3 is TGTGCCAGCAGCTTGGCCGGGACAGGGGGCTACCAAAACACTGAAGCTTTCTTT.

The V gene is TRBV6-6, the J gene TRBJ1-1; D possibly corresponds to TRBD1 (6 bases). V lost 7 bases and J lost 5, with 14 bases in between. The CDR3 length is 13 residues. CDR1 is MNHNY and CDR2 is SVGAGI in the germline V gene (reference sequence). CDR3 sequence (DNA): TGTGCCAGCACCTTAACAGGGAAAACTGAAGCTTTCTTT. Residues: CASTLTGKTEAFF.

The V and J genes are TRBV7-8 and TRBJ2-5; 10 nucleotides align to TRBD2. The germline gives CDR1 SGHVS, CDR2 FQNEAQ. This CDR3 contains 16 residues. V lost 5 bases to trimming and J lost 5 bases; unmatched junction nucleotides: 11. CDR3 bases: TGTGCCAGCAGCACCGGAGCGGGGGGGCGTGGTGAGACCCAGTACTTC. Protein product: CASSTGAGGRGETQYF.

The CDR3 DNA sequence: TGTGCCAGCTCACCACCAGCGGGGATCACTGAAGCTTTCTTT. Amino acid sequence: CASSPPAGITEAFF. The chain is built from TRBV18 and TRBJ1-1; the D is unclear. The germline V and J ends were trimmed by 0 bases and 4 bases, with 9 bases remaining between them. The germline gives CDR1 KGHSH, CDR2 LQKENI. CDR3 length equals 14 residues.

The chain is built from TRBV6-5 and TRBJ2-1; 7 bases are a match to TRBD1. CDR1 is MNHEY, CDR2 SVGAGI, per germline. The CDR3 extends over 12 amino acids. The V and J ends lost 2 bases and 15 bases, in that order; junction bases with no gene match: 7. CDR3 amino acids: CASSYTQGSLFF. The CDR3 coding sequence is TGTGCCAGCAGTTACACACAGGGGAGCTTGTTCTTC.

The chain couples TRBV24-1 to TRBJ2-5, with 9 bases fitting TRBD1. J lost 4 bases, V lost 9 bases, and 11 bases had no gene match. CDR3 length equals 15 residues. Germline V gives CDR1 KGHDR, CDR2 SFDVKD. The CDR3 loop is CATSAGTGRGETQYF. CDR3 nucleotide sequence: TGTGCCACCTCAGCCGGGACAGGGCGGGGAGAGACCCAGTACTTC.

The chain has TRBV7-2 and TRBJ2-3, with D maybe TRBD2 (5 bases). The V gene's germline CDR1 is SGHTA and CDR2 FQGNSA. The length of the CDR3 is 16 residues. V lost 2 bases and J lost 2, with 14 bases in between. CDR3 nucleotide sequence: TGTGCCAGCAGCTTAACCAGCGGAAGGATCACAGATACGCAGTATTTT. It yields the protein CASSLTSGRITDTQYF.

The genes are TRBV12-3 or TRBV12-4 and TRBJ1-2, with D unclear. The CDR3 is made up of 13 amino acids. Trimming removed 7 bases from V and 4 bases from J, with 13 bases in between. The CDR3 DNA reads TGTGCCAGCACCCTCCCGGGGTCCTATGGCTACACCTTC. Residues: CASTLPGSYGYTF.

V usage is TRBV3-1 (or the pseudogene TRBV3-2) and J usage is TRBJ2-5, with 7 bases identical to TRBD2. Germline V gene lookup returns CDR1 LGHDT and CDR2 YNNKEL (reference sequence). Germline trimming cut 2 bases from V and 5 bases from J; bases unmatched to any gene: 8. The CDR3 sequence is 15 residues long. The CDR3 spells CASSQSLAARETQYF. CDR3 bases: TGTGCCAGCAGCCAAAGTCTAGCGGCACGGGAGACCCAGTACTTC.

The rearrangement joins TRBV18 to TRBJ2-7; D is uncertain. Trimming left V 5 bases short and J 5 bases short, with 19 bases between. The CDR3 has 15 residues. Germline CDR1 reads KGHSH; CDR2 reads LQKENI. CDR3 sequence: CASSGPDWQAHEQYF. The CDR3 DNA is TGTGCCAGCTCAGGCCCTGATTGGCAGGCCCACGAGCAGTACTTC.

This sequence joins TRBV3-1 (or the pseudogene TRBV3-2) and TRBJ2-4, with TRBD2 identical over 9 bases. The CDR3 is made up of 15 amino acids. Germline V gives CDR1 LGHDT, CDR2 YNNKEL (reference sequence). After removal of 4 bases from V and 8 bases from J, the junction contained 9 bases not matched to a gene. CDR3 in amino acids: CASSRPGLAGYIQYF. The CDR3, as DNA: TGTGCCAGCAGCCGCCCGGGACTAGCCGGATACATTCAGTACTTC.

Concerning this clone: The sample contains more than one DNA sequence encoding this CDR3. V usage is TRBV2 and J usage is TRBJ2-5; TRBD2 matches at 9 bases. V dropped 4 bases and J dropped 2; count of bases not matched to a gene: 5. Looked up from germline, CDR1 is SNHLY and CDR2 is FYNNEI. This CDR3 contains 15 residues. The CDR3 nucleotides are TGTGCCAGCAGTGGGTGGCGGGGGGGGCAAGAGACCCAGTACTTC. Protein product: CASSGWRGGQETQYF.

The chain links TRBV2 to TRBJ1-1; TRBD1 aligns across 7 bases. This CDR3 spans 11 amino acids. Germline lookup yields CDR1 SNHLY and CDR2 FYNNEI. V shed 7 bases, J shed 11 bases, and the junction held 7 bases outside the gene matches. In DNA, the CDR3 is TGTGCCAGCAACCGGGACAGAGCCGCTTTCTTT. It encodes CASNRDRAAFF.

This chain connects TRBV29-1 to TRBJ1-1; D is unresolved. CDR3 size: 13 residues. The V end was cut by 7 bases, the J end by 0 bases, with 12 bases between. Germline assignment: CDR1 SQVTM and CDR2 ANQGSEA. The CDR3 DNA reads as TGCAGCGCCGGCGGGCACCTGAACACTGAAGCTTTCTTT. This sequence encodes CSAGGHLNTEAFF.